The entry below describes one T cell receptor (beta chain). Antigen unknown. The data originate from a study of monozygotic twins with cystic fibrosis. The study's findings and limits: V usage most resembled the co-twin in 13 of 16 pairs. No link emerged between shared CDR3 counts and age, concordance or severity.

The CDR3 is made up of 13 amino acids. With 3 bases removed from V and 4 bases from J, the gap between germline ends came to 9 bases. The germline V gene encodes CDR1 SEHNR and CDR2 FQNEAQ (reference sequence). Libraries were prepared by immunoSEQ multiplex PCR; TCRdb keeps only in-frame clonotypes and omits some of them. Of 35,000 or so clones in the sample, approximately 84% were seen once. What was sequenced was blood. The chain is built from TRBV7-9 and TRBJ1-2; D gene ambiguous. This receptor was obtained from a girl aged 2-9 years with cystic fibrosis. The CDR3 sequence: CASSFPGSYGYTF. The DNA for the CDR3 is TGTGCCAGCAGCTTCCCCGGCAGCTATGGCTACACCTTC.